This T cell receptor beta chain was captured in a study of post-analysis software for immune sequencing data. Germline V gene sequence: CDR1 SGHRS, CDR2 YFSETQ. V lost 0 bases to trimming and J lost 5 bases; unmatched junction nucleotides: 12. There are 18 residues in the CDR3. Comments on this clonotype: Its specificity is not known.

Study-level findings and limits: Among 4 or 5 TRBV segments more frequent in patients than controls were TRBV5-6, TRBV5-1 and TRBV20-1. Same-batch preparations were strongly co-clustered by F measure.

Presence of unique molecular identifiers characterized the TCR beta cDNA libraries. Using its own MiXCR run on the PCR reads, TCRdb lists one record per CDR3 protein. This sample has hundreds of thousands of distinct CDR3 sequences; roughly 30% occur once, and the top ten carry 0.56%. This chain joins TRBV5-1 and TRBJ2-1; 9 bases match TRBD1. This TCR came from a girl aged 10 to 17 with multiple sclerosis. Input material: blood. In DNA, the CDR3 is TGCGCCAGCAGCTTGGCTGTAGGACAGGGGACTGGTAACAATGAGCAGTTCTTC. Its protein product is CASSLAVGQGTGNNEQFF.